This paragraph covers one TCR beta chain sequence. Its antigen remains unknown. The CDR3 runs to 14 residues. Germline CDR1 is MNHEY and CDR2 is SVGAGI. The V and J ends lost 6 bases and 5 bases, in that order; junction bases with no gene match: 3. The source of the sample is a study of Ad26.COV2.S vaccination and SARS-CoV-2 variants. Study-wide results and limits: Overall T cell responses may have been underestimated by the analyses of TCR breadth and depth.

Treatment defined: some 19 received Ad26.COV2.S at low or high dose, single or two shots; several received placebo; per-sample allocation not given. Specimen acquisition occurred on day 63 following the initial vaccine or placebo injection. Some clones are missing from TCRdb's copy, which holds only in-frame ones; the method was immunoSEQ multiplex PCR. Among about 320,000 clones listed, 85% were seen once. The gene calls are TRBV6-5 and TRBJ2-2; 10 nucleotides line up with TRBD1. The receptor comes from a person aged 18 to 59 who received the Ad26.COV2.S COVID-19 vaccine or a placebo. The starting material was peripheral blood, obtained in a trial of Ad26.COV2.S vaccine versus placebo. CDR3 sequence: CASRDRGDTGELFF. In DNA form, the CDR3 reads TGTGCCAGCAGGGACAGGGGGGATACCGGGGAGCTGTTTTTT.